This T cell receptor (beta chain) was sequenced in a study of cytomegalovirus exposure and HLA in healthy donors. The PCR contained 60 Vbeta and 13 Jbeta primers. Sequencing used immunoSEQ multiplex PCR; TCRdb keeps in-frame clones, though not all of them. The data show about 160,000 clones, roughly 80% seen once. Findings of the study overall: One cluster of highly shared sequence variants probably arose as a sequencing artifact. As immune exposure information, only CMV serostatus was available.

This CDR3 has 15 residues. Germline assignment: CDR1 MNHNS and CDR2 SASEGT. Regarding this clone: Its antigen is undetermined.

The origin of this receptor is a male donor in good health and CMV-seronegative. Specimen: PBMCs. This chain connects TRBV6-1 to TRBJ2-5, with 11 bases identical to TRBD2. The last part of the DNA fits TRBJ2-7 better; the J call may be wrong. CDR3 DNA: TGTGCCAGCAGTGAGACTAGCGGGGCCCCCTACGAGCAGTACTTC. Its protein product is CASSETSGAPYEQYF.